This T cell receptor (beta chain) was documented in a study of T cell changes during pregnancy in multiple sclerosis (dated 2019 in TCRdb). Regarding the complete study: In women with multiple sclerosis, the researchers looked at how the T cell repertoire shifted as pregnancy progressed.

With respect to this clone: Which antigen it targets is not known. No clone much larger than this one lies a single base away; base qualities are absent.

Libraries were built with the immunoSEQ multiplex PCR assay. Here the immuneACCESS table is served through TCRdb, limited to in-frame sequences with V and J called. Missing clones are a known gap in these copies; in checked studies unresolved V genes cover under half, and the rest lacks a known reason. The sample has 30,000 or so clones on record, around 89% of them singletons. The ten largest account for around 10% of the sample. The sequence was obtained from a female donor with multiple sclerosis, enrolled in a pregnancy study. This specimen was CD8+ T cells from peripheral blood mononuclear cells, taken in the third trimester of pregnancy.

The CDR3: CASSFGGNTEAFF. The sequenced DNA is TGTGCCAGCAGCTTCGGCGGGAACACTGAAGCTTTCTTT. The chain was built from TRBV5-4 and TRBJ1-1; no D gene call is confident. CDR1 is given as SGHNT and CDR2 as YYREEE, both from the germline V gene (reference sequence). At the junction V is shortened by 2 bases and J by 1 base, with 6 bases in between. Its CDR3 holds 13 amino acids, cysteine through phenylalanine. CDR3 DNA is the only sequence kept; it has 39 bases, read in frame from the first base.